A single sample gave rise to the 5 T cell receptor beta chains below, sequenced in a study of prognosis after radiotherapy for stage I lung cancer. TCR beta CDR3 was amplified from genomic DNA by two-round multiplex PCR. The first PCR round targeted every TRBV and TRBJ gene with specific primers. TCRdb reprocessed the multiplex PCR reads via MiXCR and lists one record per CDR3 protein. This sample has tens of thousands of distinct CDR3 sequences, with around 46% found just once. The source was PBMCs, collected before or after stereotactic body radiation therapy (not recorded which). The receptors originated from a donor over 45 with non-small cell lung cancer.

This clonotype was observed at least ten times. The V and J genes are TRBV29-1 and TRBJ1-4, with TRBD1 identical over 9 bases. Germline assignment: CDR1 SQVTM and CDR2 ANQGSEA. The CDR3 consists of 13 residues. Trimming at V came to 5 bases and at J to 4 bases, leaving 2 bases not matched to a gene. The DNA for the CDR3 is TGCAGCGTTAGGACAGGGGTTAATGAAAAACTGTTTTTT. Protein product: CSVRTGVNEKLFF.

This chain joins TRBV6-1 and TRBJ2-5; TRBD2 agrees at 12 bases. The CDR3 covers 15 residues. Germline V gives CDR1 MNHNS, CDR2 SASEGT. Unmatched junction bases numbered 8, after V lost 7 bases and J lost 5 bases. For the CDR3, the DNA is TGTGCCAGCATGTCGACTAGCGGGAGTGGGGAGACCCAGTACTTC. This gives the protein CASMSTSGSGETQYF.

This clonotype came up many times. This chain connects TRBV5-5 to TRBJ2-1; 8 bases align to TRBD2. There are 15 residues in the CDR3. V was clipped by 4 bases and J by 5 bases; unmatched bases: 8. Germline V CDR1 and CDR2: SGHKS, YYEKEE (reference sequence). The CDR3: CASSLAGRSHNEQFF. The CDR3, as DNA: TGTGCCAGCAGCCTAGCGGGCAGATCCCACAATGAGCAGTTCTTC.

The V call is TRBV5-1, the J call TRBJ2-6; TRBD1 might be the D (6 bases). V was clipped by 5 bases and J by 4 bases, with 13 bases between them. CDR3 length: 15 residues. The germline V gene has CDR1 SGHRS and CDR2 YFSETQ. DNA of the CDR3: TGCGCCAGCAGACCAGGGGTAACAGGGGCCAACGTCCTGACTTTC. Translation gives CASRPGVTGANVLTF.

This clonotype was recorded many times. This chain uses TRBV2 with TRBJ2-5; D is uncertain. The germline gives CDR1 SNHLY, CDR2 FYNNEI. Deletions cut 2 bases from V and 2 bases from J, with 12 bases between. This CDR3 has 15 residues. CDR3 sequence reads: CASSELLAGQETQYF. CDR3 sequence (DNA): TGTGCCAGCAGTGAACTGTTGGCAGGACAAGAGACCCAGTACTTC.